The clone carrying this T cell receptor (beta chain) has just a few counts. The sample belongs to a study of blood T cell repertoires in COVID-19. The wider study: Samples of COVID-19 (acute and convalescent) were obtained from the United States, Italy and Spain.

This table comes from immunoSEQ multiplex PCR, and its TCRdb copy is limited to in-frame clones, with some not included. The sample gives 99,000 or so clones, roughly 80% of which show up once; less than 20% is in the top ten. The sample comprised peripheral blood. The origin of this receptor is a woman in her seventies with acute or convalescent COVID-19.

The CDR3 DNA is TGTGCCAGCAGACTAGACAGGGGGCGAGCTTTCTTT. Its protein product is CASRLDRGRAFF. The rearrangement joins TRBV12-3 or TRBV12-4 to TRBJ1-1; 10 bases agree with TRBD1. The CDR3 loop spans 12 amino acids. V was pared by 6 bases and J by 10 bases, with 5 bases of the junction left unmatched.